Here is one T cell receptor beta chain with its context. Its antigen is as yet unknown. This specimen belongs to a study of cytomegalovirus exposure and HLA in healthy donors. For the study at large: As an earlier analysis found, about 179 million T cells yielded about 120 million unique TCR beta sequences. General observations from the study: In a later analysis, HLA-associated TCR beta chains were more clonally expanded than equally common others.

The ends lost 2 bases at V and 5 bases at J; junction bases unmatched: 10. Germline CDR1 is MNHEY and CDR2 is SMNVEV (reference sequence). The CDR3 has 17 residues. With 60 Vbeta and 13 Jbeta primers, the PCR was carried out. The repertoire was sequenced with immunoSEQ multiplex PCR; TCRdb's copy has only in-frame clones and lacks some. The sample has around 110,000 clones; 60% to 80% are singletons. Sequenced: PBMCs. The rearrangement joins TRBV27 to TRBJ2-5; 11 nucleotides line up with TRBD2. This receptor was identified in a female donor in good health and CMV-seronegative. CDR3 loop: CASSLRGTSGTAETQYF. In DNA, the CDR3 is TGTGCCAGCAGTTTACGGGGGACTAGCGGAACCGCCGAGACCCAGTACTTC.